Below, one TCR beta chain is given with its context. The antigen remains undetermined. This sample was taken from a study of shared clonotypes between healthy human individuals. Study-wide results and limits: The study sampled only blood, and tissue repertoires likely differ.

Participating donors were healthy, HIV-negative adults free of recent acute infections or vaccinations. Unsorted samples used about 90 million PBMCs for genomic DNA. V was trimmed by 4 bases and J by 6 bases, leaving 11 bases between them. Germline CDR1 and CDR2: LNHDA and SQIVND (reference sequence). CDR3 length: 13 amino acids. Produced via immunoSEQ multiplex PCR; TCRdb's table is partial and in-frame only. The sample contains roughly 500,000 clones, 60% to 80% of which appear only once. The receptor comes from a woman in her thirties or forties in good health. Some clones in this sample may be carry-over from other donors' samples. The rearrangement joins TRBV19 to TRBJ2-3; D call uncertain. Sequences were obtained from PBMCs. The CDR3 region is CASSRGQGDTQYF. In nucleotides, the CDR3 is TGTGCCAGTAGTAGGGGTCAAGGCGATACGCAGTATTTT.